Listed below are T cell receptor beta chains from one sample, sequenced in a study of cytomegalovirus exposure and HLA in healthy donors. The assay was immunoSEQ multiplex PCR, and TCRdb's table has in-frame clones only and misses some. The repertoire holds about 140,000 clones, with around 80% as singletons. The sample comprised PBMCs. These receptors came from a male donor in good health and CMV-seropositive. Each CDR3 is given with its conserved first and last residue. D genes are given only for firm matches. Rows give clone size only sometimes, using once, few, many, or a class for an expanded clone.

D gene: TRBD1; clone size: NA; CDR3 length: 16; J gene: TRBJ2-5; V gene: TRBV9; CDR3 protein: CASSGTGTGWLETQYF; CDR3 DNA: TGTGCCAGCAGCGGAACCGGGACAGGGTGGTTGGAGACCCAGTACTTC
D gene: NA; clone size: NA; CDR3 length: 15; J gene: TRBJ1-5; V gene: TRBV9; CDR3 protein: CASSATGGSNQPQHF; CDR3 DNA: TGTGCCAGCAGCGCTACCGGGGGTAGCAATCAGCCCCAGCATTTT
D gene: TRBD1; clone size: NA; CDR3 length: 16; J gene: TRBJ2-2; V gene: TRBV28; CDR3 protein: CASSETGTGGTGELFF; CDR3 DNA: TGTGCCAGCAGTGAAACCGGGACAGGGGGCACCGGGGAGCTGTTTTTT
D gene: NA; clone size: once; CDR3 length: 13; J gene: TRBJ2-7; V gene: TRBV7-9; CDR3 protein: CASSLRTPYEQYF; CDR3 DNA: TGTGCCAGCAGCTTACGGACACCGTACGAGCAGTACTTC
D gene: NA; clone size: NA; CDR3 length: 13; J gene: TRBJ2-7; V gene: TRBV7-9; CDR3 protein: CASNSLSSYEQYF; CDR3 DNA: TGTGCCAGCAACTCCCTATCCTCCTACGAGCAGTACTTC
D gene: NA; clone size: NA; CDR3 length: 14; J gene: TRBJ1-4; V gene: TRBV5-6; CDR3 protein: CASSYQGFSEKLFF; CDR3 DNA: TGTGCCAGCAGCTATCAGGGATTTAGTGAAAAACTGTTTTTT
D gene: NA; clone size: NA; CDR3 length: 15; J gene: TRBJ1-1; V gene: TRBV5-1; CDR3 protein: CASSIRDTGNTEAFF; CDR3 DNA: TGCGCCAGCAGCATCCGGGACACGGGGAACACTGAAGCTTTCTTT
D gene: NA; clone size: once; CDR3 length: 14; J gene: TRBJ1-5; V gene: TRBV6-5; CDR3 protein: CASSDGSAGQPQHF; CDR3 DNA: TGTGCCAGCAGTGACGGATCGGCAGGTCAGCCCCAGCATTTT
D gene: TRBD2; clone size: NA; CDR3 length: 12; J gene: TRBJ2-7; V gene: TRBV19; CDR3 protein: CASSAGGYEQYF; CDR3 DNA: TGTGCCAGTAGTGCGGGAGGCTACGAGCAGTACTTC
D gene: NA; clone size: NA; CDR3 length: 15; J gene: TRBJ2-1; V gene: TRBV29-1; CDR3 protein: CSIIGAGLSYNEQFF; CDR3 DNA: TGCAGCATAATTGGGGCGGGACTCTCCTACAATGAGCAGTTCTTC